A selection of T cell receptor beta chains follows, all from one sample in a study of beta chain features in type 1 diabetes. The protocol was immunoSEQ multiplex PCR, while the TCRdb copy is restricted to in-frame clones and leaves out a portion. The sample carries roughly 160,000 clones, approximately 7.8% recorded once. Sequencing input: central memory CD4+ T cells from blood. The receptors were sampled from a woman aged 40 to 49 with type 1 diabetes. Both conserved end residues are part of each CDR3. Each record gives: clone size, J gene, D gene, V gene, CDR3 DNA, CDR3 protein. D genes are given only for firm matches. The listing skips clone size in some rows; elsewhere it reads once, few, many or a size class.

clone size: .; J gene: TRBJ1-2; D gene: .; V gene: TRBV11-2; CDR3 DNA: TGTGCCAGCAGCTTAGTCAGGGCTGGCTACACCTTC; CDR3 protein: CASSLVRAGYTF
clone size: few; J gene: TRBJ1-5; D gene: TRBD1; V gene: TRBV2; CDR3 DNA: TGTGCCAGCAGTGCTTCGCAGGGGGCCTTTCAGCCCCAGCATTTT; CDR3 protein: CASSASQGAFQPQHF
clone size: few; J gene: TRBJ2-7; D gene: TRBD2; V gene: TRBV5-6; CDR3 DNA: TGTGCCAGCAGCTTTTTCAGCGGGGGCCTTCTGGAGCAGTACTTC; CDR3 protein: CASSFFSGGLLEQYF
clone size: .; J gene: TRBJ1-2; D gene: .; V gene: TRBV4-3; CDR3 DNA: TGCGCCAGCAGCCAGTGGAGGGCCCATGGCTACACCTTC; CDR3 protein: CASSQWRAHGYTF
clone size: .; J gene: TRBJ2-3; D gene: .; V gene: TRBV4-3; CDR3 DNA: TGCGCCAGCAGCCAAGACGGTAGCACAGATACGCAGTATTTT; CDR3 protein: CASSQDGSTDTQYF
clone size: .; J gene: TRBJ2-7; D gene: TRBD1; V gene: TRBV18; CDR3 DNA: TGTGCCAGCTCCCCCCGAGGGTCACAGGGGGGATACGAGCAGTACTTC; CDR3 protein: CASSPRGSQGGYEQYF
clone size: .; J gene: TRBJ2-5; D gene: TRBD2; V gene: TRBV5-1; CDR3 DNA: TGCGCCAGCAGCCTAGGGACTAGCGGGAATCAAGAGACCCAGTACTTC; CDR3 protein: CASSLGTSGNQETQYF
clone size: .; J gene: TRBJ2-5; D gene: .; V gene: TRBV4-1; CDR3 DNA: TGCGCCAGCAGCCCCTCAGGGATACAGACCCAGTACTTC; CDR3 protein: CASSPSGIQTQYF
clone size: few; J gene: TRBJ2-2; D gene: .; V gene: TRBV30; CDR3 DNA: TGTGCCTGGAGTGCCGGCCGCAGGGCCACCGGGGAGCTGTTTTTT; CDR3 protein: CAWSAGRRATGELFF
clone size: .; J gene: TRBJ1-1; D gene: .; V gene: TRBV10-3; CDR3 DNA: TGTGCCACCAATCCGGGGAGGACTGAAGCTTTCTTT; CDR3 protein: CATNPGRTEAFF
clone size: few; J gene: TRBJ2-2; D gene: TRBD2; V gene: TRBV2; CDR3 DNA: TGTGCCAGCAGTGAGGCGGGAGGAAGGGCCGGGGAGCTGTTTTTT; CDR3 protein: CASSEAGGRAGELFF
clone size: many; J gene: TRBJ2-3; D gene: TRBD1; V gene: TRBV6-6; CDR3 DNA: TGTGCCAGCACCGCCGGGACAGGGTCCACAGATACGCAGTATTTT; CDR3 protein: CASTAGTGSTDTQYF
clone size: .; J gene: TRBJ2-4; D gene: .; V gene: TRBV6-5; CDR3 DNA: TGTGCCAGCAGTGACAGGGGAGGGATTCAGTACTTC; CDR3 protein: CASSDRGGIQYF
clone size: .; J gene: TRBJ1-2; D gene: .; V gene: TRBV10-3; CDR3 DNA: TGTGCCGCCTCGGACAGACCCTCTAGCGGGGGCTACACCTTC; CDR3 protein: CAASDRPSSGGYTF
clone size: few; J gene: TRBJ1-2; D gene: TRBD1; V gene: TRBV19; CDR3 DNA: TGTGCCAGTAGTTCCCCCGACAGGGGTAATGGCTACACCTTC; CDR3 protein: CASSSPDRGNGYTF
clone size: .; J gene: TRBJ1-2; D gene: .; V gene: TRBV20-1; CDR3 DNA: TGCAGTGCTGCAGGGAATGGCTACACCTTC; CDR3 protein: CSAAGNGYTF
clone size: .; J gene: TRBJ2-2; D gene: TRBD1; V gene: TRBV7-3; CDR3 DNA: TGTGCCAGCAACGACAGGGGAGCCACCGGGGAGCTGTTTTTT; CDR3 protein: CASNDRGATGELFF
clone size: .; J gene: TRBJ2-7; D gene: .; V gene: TRBV9; CDR3 DNA: TGTGCCAGCAGCGCCACTAGTGGGTCCTACGAGCAGTACTTC; CDR3 protein: CASSATSGSYEQYF
clone size: few; J gene: TRBJ2-2; D gene: .; V gene: TRBV19; CDR3 DNA: TGTGCCAGCGGGGAACAGGGTATCGCCGGGGAGCTGTTTTTT; CDR3 protein: CASGEQGIAGELFF
clone size: .; J gene: TRBJ2-6; D gene: .; V gene: TRBV28; CDR3 DNA: TGTGCCAGCACTCCAAGGACAGCTTCGAGGGGTTTCTCTGGGGCCAACGTCCTGACTTTC; CDR3 protein: CASTPRTASRGFSGANVLTF
clone size: .; J gene: TRBJ2-7; D gene: TRBD1; V gene: TRBV28; CDR3 DNA: TGTGCCAGCAGCCCACGGACAGGGGCCCCCTACGAGCAGTACTTC; CDR3 protein: CASSPRTGAPYEQYF
clone size: .; J gene: TRBJ1-1; D gene: .; V gene: TRBV5-1; CDR3 DNA: TGCGCCAGCAGCCCTGGGGAGGGAAGAACTGAAGCTTTCTTT; CDR3 protein: CASSPGEGRTEAFF